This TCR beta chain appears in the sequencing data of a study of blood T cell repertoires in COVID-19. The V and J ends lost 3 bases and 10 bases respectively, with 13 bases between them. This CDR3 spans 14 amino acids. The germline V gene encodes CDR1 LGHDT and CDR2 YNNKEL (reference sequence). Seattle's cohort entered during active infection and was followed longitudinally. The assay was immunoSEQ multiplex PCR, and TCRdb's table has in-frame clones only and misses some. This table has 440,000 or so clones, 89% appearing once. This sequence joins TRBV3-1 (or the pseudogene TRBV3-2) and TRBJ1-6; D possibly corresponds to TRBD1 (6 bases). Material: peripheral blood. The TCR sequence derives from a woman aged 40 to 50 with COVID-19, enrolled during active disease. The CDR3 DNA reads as TGTGCCAGCAGCCATGGAGGGGGGGACTCACCCCTCCACTTT. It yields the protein CASSHGGGDSPLHF.